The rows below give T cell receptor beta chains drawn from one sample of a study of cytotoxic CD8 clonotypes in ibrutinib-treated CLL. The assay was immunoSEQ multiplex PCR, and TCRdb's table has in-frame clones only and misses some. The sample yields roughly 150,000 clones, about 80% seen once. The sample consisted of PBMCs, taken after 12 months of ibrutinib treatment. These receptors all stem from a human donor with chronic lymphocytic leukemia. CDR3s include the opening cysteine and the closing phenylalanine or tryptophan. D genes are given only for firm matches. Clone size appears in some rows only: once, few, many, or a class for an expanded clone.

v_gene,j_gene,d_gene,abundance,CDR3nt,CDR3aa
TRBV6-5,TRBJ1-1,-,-,TGTGCCAGCAGTTACGGGGCCCGTGCTGGGGCTTTCTTT,CASSYGARAGAFF
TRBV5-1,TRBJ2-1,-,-,TGCGCCAGCAGCCCATGGTCGGCCGGTACAGCCCTACTTAATTACAATGAGCAGTTCTTC,CASSPWSAGTALLNYNEQFF
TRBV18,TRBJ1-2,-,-,TGTGCCAGCTCACTCCGGAGCTACTATGGCTACACCTTC,CASSLRSYYGYTF
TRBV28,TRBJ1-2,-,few,TGTGCCAGCAGTTTCGGCAGTTCCTATGGCTACACCTTC,CASSFGSSYGYTF
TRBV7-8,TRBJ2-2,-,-,TGTGCCAGCAGCTTAACTGCTCAGGGACGGAACACCGGGGAGCTGTTTTTT,CASSLTAQGRNTGELFF
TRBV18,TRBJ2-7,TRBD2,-,TGTGCCAGCTCACCATCTGGGACTACTTCGTACGAGCAGTACTTC,CASSPSGTTSYEQYF
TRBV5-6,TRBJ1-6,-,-,TGTGCCAGCAGCTTGAGGCAGGGACGTAGCTCACCCCTCCACTTT,CASSLRQGRSSPLHF
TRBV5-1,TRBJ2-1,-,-,TGCGCCAGCAGCTTGTTTTACCACAGTGAGCAGTTCTTC,CASSLFYHSEQFF
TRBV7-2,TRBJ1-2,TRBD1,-,TGTGCCAGCAGCTCCGACAGGGGGCGGGTTGGCTACACCTTC,CASSSDRGRVGYTF
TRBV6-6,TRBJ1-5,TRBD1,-,TGTGCCAGCAGAGGGACAGGGGACACTCAGCCCCAGCATTTT,CASRGTGDTQPQHF
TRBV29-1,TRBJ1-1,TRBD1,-,TGCAGCGCCCGGGGACAGGGGACTAACACTGAAGCTTTCTTT,CSARGQGTNTEAFF
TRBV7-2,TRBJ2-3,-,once,TGTGCCAGCAGCCGAATACCCGGGGAAGGGGTCACAGATACGCAGTATTTT,CASSRIPGEGVTDTQYF
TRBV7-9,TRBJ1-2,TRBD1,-,TGTGCCAGCAGCTCGGACAGGGGAACCTATGGCTACACCTTC,CASSSDRGTYGYTF
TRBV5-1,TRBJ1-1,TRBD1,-,TGCGCCAGCGCGGACAGGGGTGGGGGACACACTGAAGCTTTCTTT,CASADRGGGHTEAFF
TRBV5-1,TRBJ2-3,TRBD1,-,TGCGCCAGCAGCTTGTCGGGGACAGGGGGCACAGATACGCAGTATTTT,CASSLSGTGGTDTQYF
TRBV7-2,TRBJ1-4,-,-,TGTGCCAGCAGCTCCCGCCGGCGGGGGGGAAATGAAAAACTGTTTTTT,CASSSRRRGGNEKLFF
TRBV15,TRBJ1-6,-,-,TGTGCCACCAGCAGGGACCCGGACAAAAATTCACCCCTCCACTTT,CATSRDPDKNSPLHF
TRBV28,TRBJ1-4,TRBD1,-,TGTGCCAGCAGTTTACCCGGGACAGGGGGTGAAAAACTGTTTTTT,CASSLPGTGGEKLFF
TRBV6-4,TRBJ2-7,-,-,TGTGCCAGCAGTGACCCCCGGGCTCACTCCTACGAGCAGTACTTC,CASSDPRAHSYEQYF
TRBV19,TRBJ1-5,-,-,TGTGCCACACGCAGGGAGGGGGGCAATCAGCCCCAGCATTTT,CATRREGGNQPQHF
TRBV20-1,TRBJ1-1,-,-,TGCAGTGCCCGGACCTACCGCGAAGCTTTCTTT,CSARTYREAFF
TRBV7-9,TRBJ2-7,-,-,TGTGCCAGCAGCTTCAGCTACGAGCAGTACTTC,CASSFSYEQYF
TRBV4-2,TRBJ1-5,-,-,TGTGCCAGCAGCCAAGGTAGGGCCGGAGGGCCCCAGCATTTT,CASSQGRAGGPQHF
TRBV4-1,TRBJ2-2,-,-,TGCGCCAGCAGCCAAGCTGACGGGAACACCGGGGAGCTGTTTTTT,CASSQADGNTGELFF
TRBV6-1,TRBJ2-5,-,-,TGTGCCAGCAGTGAAGGAGAGACCCAGTACTTC,CASSEGETQYF
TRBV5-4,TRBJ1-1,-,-,TGTGCCAGCAGCTTGGATGGGGTGAACACTGAAGCTTTCTTT,CASSLDGVNTEAFF
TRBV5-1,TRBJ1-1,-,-,TGCGCCAGCAGCTTTTTGACCTCGGAGTCAGCTGAAGCTTTCTTT,CASSFLTSESAEAFF
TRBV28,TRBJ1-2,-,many,TGTGCCAGCTTTCCTCAGAACTATGGCTACACCTTC,CASFPQNYGYTF
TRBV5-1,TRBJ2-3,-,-,TGCGCCAGCAGCCGCCAAGAGGTTGAAGATACGCAGTATTTT,CASSRQEVEDTQYF
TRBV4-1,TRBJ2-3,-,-,TGCGCCAGCAGCCAAAGGGAGGTGGACCATACGCAGTATTTT,CASSQREVDHTQYF
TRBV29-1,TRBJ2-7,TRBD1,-,TGCAGCGTTCTAGGACAGGGGAGTTCGTACGAGCAGTACTTC,CSVLGQGSSYEQYF
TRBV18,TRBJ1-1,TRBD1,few,TGTGCCAGCTCACTCGGGACAGGGAACACTGAAGCTTTCTTT,CASSLGTGNTEAFF
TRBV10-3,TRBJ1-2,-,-,TGTGCCATAAGTGGGTTTAACTATGGCTACACCTTC,CAISGFNYGYTF
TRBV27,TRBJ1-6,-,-,TGTGCCAGCAGTTTTGTTGGGTCAAGCTCCTATAATTCACCCCTCCACTTT,CASSFVGSSSYNSPLHF
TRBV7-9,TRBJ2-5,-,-,TGTGCCAGCAGCTTAGCGCGGGGATTGGGGGAGACCCAGTACTTC,CASSLARGLGETQYF
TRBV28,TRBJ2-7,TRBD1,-,TGTGCCAGCAGGGGACAGGGGCCAAGCTCCTACGAGCAGTACTTC,CASRGQGPSSYEQYF
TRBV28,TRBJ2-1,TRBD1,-,TGTGCCAGCATCGCGACAGGGATGGGCAATGAGCAGTTCTTC,CASIATGMGNEQFF
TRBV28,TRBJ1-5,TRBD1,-,TGTGCCAGCAGACCTACAGGGGAAGGTCGCAATCAGCCCCAGCATTTT,CASRPTGEGRNQPQHF
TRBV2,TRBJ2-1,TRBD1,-,TGTGCCAGCAGTGGGGACAGGGTCATGGAGCAGTTCTTC,CASSGDRVMEQFF
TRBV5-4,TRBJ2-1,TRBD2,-,TGTGCCAGCAGCAAACTAGCGGGAGAAAACAATGAGCAGTTCTTC,CASSKLAGENNEQFF
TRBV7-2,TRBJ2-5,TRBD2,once,TGTGCCAGCAGCACCGGGACTAGTTGGGGGGAGACCCAGTACTTC,CASSTGTSWGETQYF
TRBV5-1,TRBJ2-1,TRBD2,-,TGCGCCAGCAGCTTGATACTAGCGGGAGGCTACAATGAGCAGTTCTTC,CASSLILAGGYNEQFF
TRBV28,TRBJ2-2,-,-,TGTGCCAGCAGTCGAACCCCTAGCTTCGGAAAGGCCGGGGAGCTGTTTTTT,CASSRTPSFGKAGELFF
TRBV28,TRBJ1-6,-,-,TGTGCCAGCAGGTCATCTCCAGGGTACAATTCACCCCTCCACTTT,CASRSSPGYNSPLHF
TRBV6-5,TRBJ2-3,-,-,TGTGCCAGCAGGGACAGTGGATTCACAGATACGCAGTATTTT,CASRDSGFTDTQYF
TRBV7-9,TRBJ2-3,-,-,TGTGCCAGCAGACCGGAGGGAGATACGCAGTATTTT,CASRPEGDTQYF
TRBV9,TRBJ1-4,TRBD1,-,TGTGCCAGCAGTAGACTACCGGGACAGGGAAGTGAAAAACTGTTTTTT,CASSRLPGQGSEKLFF
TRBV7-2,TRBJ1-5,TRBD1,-,TGTGCCAGCAGCTTAGGGGACAGGGGTCATCAGCCCCAGCATTTT,CASSLGDRGHQPQHF
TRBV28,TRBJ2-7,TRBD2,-,TGTGCCAGCAGTATAGGGACTAGCGGGAGCTACGAGCAGTACTTC,CASSIGTSGSYEQYF
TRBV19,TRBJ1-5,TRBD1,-,TGTGCCAGTAGTATCGATGGGACAGGGTCTCCGAGGGGAAGGCCCCAGCATTTT,CASSIDGTGSPRGRPQHF
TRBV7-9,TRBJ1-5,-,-,TGTGCCAGCAGCTTAAACGGGAGACAGCCCCAGCATTTT,CASSLNGRQPQHF
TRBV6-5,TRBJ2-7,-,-,TGTGCCAGCAGTTACTCCGGAGGGGGCGAGCAGTACTTC,CASSYSGGGEQYF